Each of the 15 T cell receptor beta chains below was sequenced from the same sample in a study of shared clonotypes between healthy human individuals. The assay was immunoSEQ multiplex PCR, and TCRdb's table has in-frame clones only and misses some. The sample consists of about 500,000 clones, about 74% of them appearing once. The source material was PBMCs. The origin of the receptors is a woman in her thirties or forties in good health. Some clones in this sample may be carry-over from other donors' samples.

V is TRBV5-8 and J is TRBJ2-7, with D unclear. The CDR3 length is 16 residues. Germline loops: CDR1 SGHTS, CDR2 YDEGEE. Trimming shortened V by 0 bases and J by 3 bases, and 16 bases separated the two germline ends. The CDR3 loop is CASSLEIATAYYEQYF. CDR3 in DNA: TGTGCCAGCAGCTTGGAGATCGCGACCGCGTACTACGAGCAGTACTTC.

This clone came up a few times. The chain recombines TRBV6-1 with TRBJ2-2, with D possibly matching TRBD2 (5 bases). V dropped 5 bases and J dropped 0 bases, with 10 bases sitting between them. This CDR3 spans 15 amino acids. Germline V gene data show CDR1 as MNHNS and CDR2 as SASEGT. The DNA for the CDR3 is TGTGCCAGCAGTATCCGGACTGCGAACACCGGGGAGCTGTTTTTT. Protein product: CASSIRTANTGELFF.

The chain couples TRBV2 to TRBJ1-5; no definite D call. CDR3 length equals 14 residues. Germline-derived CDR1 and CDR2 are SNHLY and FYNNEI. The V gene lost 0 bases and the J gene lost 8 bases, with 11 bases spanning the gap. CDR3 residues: CASSEAPLPKPQHF. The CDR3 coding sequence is TGTGCCAGCAGTGAAGCCCCCCTCCCGAAGCCCCAGCATTTT.

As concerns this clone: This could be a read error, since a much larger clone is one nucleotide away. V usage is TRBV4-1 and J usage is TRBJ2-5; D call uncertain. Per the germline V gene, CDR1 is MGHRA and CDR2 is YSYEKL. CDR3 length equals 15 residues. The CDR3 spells CASSRLPTAQVTQYF. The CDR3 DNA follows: TGCGCCAGCAGCCGTCTCCCGACGGCCCAAGTGACCCAGTACTTC.

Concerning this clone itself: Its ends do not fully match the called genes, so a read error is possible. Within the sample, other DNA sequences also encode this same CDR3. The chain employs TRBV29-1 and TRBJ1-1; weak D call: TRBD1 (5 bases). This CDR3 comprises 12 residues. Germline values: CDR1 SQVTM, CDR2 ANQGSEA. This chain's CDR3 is CSVGDGLAEAFF. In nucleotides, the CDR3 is TGCAGCGTCGGGGACGGCCTAGCTGAAGCTTTCTTC.

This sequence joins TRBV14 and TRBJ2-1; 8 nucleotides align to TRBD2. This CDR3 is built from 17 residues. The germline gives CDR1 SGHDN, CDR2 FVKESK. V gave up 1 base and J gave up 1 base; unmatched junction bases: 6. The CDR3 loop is CASSQVGLADSYNEQFF. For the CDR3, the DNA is TGTGCCAGCAGCCAAGTCGGACTAGCTGATTCCTACAATGAGCAGTTCTTC. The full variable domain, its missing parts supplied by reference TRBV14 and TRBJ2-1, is EAGVTQFPSHSVIEKGQTVTLRCDPISGHDNLYWYRRVMGKEIKFLLHFVKESKQDESGMPNNRFLAERTGGTYSTLKVQPAELEDSGVYFCASSQVGLADSYNEQFFGPGTRLTVL.

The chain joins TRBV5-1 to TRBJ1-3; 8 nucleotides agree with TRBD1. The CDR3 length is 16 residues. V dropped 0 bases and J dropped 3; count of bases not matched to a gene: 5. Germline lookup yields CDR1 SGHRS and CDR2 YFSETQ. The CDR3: CASSLGQGTFGNTIYF. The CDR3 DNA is TGCGCCAGCAGCTTGGGACAGGGGACTTTTGGAAACACCATATATTTT.

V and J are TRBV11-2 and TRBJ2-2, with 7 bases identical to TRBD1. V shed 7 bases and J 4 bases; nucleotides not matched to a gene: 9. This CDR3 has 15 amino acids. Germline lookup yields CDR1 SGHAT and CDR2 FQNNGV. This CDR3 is CASTLNAGGTGELFF. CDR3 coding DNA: TGTGCCAGCACACTAAATGCAGGGGGCACCGGGGAGCTGTTTTTT. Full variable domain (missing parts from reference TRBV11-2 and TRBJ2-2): EAGVAQSPRYKIIEKRQSVAFWCNPISGHATLYWYQQILGQGPKLLIQFQNNGVVDDSQLPKDRFSAERLKGVDSTLKIQPAKLEDSAVYLCASTLNAGGTGELFFGEGSRLTVL.

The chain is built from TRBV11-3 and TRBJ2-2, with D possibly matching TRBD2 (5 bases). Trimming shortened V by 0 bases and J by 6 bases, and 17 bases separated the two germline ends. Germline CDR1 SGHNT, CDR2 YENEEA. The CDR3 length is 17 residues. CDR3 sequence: CASSLDRGSGWAGELFF. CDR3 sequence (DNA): TGTGCCAGCAGCTTAGATCGCGGGTCCGGGTGGGCCGGGGAGCTGTTTTTT.

The CDR3 region has the DNA TGTGCCAGCAGCCCCGGGACAGACCTTTTCTATGGCTACACCTTC. This encodes CASSPGTDLFYGYTF. J is TRBJ1-2 and V is TRBV5-6; the match to TRBD1 covers 7 bases. This CDR3 contains 15 residues. The V gene's germline CDR1 is SGHDT and CDR2 YYEEEE. J lost 4 bases, V lost 4 bases, and 10 bases had no gene match.

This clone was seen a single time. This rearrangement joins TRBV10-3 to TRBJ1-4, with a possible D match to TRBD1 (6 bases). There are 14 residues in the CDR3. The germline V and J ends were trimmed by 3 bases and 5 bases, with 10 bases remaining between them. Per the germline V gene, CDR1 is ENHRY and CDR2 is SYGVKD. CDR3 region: CAISEGGFNEKLFF. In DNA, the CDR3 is TGTGCCATCAGTGAAGGGGGATTCAATGAAAAACTGTTTTTT.

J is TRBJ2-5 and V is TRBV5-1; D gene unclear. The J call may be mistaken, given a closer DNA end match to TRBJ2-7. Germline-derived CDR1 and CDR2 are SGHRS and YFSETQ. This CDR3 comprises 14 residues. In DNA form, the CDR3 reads TGCGCCAGCAGCCCCCCCTGGTCTTCCCTCGAGCAGTACTTC. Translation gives CASSPPWSSLEQYF.

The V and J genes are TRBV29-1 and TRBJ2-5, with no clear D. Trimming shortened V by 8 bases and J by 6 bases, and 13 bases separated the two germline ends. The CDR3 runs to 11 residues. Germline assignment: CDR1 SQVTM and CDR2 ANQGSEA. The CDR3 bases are TGCAGCTTGTTGACAAGCCAGACCCAGTACTTC. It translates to CSLLTSQTQYF.

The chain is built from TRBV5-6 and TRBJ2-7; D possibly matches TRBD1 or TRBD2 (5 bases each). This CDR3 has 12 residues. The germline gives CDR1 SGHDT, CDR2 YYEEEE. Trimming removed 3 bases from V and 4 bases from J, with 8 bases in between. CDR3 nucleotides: TGTGCCAGCAGCTCGGGGCCTTACGAGCAGTACTTC. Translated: CASSSGPYEQYF.

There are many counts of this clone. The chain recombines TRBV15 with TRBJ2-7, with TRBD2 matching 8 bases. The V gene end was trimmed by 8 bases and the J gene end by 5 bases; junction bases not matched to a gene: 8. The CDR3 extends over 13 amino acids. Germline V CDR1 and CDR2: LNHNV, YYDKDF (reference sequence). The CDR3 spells CATQREGRHEQYF. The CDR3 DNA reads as TGTGCCACCCAACGGGAGGGCCGGCACGAGCAGTACTTC.